The 6 T cell receptor beta chains below all came from one sample that was sequenced in a study of CD8 T cells in Susac syndrome. It was with random hexamers that about 0.45 to 1 ug RNA was reverse transcribed. TCRdb analysed the immunoSEQ multiplex PCR reads with MiXCR anew, one entry per CDR3 protein. The sample lists about 290,000 distinct CDR3 sequences; 75% to 90% were seen once. Sequenced: CD8+ T cells from PBMCs. The receptors were gathered from a human donor with multiple sclerosis.

This clonotype was seen once. V is TRBV9 and J is TRBJ2-2; D is unresolved. V lost 1 base to trimming and J lost 8 bases, with 6 bases between them. Germline-derived CDR1 and CDR2 are SGDLS and YYNGEE. This CDR3 is 12 amino acids long. The CDR3 DNA reads as TGTGCCAGCAGCGTAAATGATGGGGAGCTGTTTTTT. It encodes CASSVNDGELFF.

The J gene is TRBJ2-2, the V gene TRBV28; the match to TRBD2 covers 7 bases. J lost 1 base, V lost 5 bases, and 4 bases had no gene match. The germline V gene has CDR1 MDHEN and CDR2 SYDVKM. This CDR3 is 15 amino acids long. This chain's CDR3 is CASSQERGNTGELFF. CDR3 DNA: TGTGCCAGCAGTCAAGAGCGGGGGAACACCGGGGAGCTGTTTTTT.

The V call is TRBV7-2, the J call TRBJ2-2, with 10 bases matching TRBD2. This CDR3 region has 14 residues. Germline V gene data show CDR1 as SGHTA and CDR2 as FQGNSA. In nucleotides, the CDR3 is TGTGCGAGTACTAGCGGGACGAACACCGGGGAGCTGTTTTTT. This sequence encodes CASTSGTNTGELFF.

The chain couples TRBV12-3 or TRBV12-4 to TRBJ2-5; D unclear. CDR3 length: 16 residues. Trimming removed 3 bases at V and 0 bases at J, with 14 bases between. The CDR3 bases are TGTGCCAGCAGTTTGTGGCAGGTTAAGGACCAAGAGACCCAGTACTTC. Protein product: CASSLWQVKDQETQYF.

The V and J genes are TRBV6-5 and TRBJ2-1; 11 nucleotides align to TRBD2. V lost 0 bases and J lost 7; bases outside the gene matches: 11. The germline V gene has CDR1 MNHEY and CDR2 SVGAGI. There are 18 residues in the CDR3. DNA of the CDR3: TGTGCCAGCAGTTACTCGCCCCGACTAGCGGGATCTATGAATGAGCAGTTCTTC. Translation: CASSYSPRLAGSMNEQFF.

The CDR3, as DNA: TGTGCCAGCAGCGTAAAGTGGAGGGGCACAGATACGCAGTATTTT. This encodes CASSVKWRGTDTQYF. This chain links TRBV9 with TRBJ2-3; tentatively, D is TRBD2 (6 bases). In germline, CDR1 is SGDLS, CDR2 YYNGEE. The CDR3 is 15 residues long. V was shortened by 1 base and J by 1 base, with 10 bases between the two germline ends.